The clone carrying this T cell receptor (beta chain) has at least ten counts. Its antigen is unknown. TCRdb re-derived calls from the reads in MiXCR, one entry per CDR3 protein. The data contain a few hundred thousand distinct CDR3 sequences, 20% to 25% of them singletons. This specimen comes from a study of T cell repertoires in cytomegalovirus infection. This CDR3 region has 14 residues. Per the germline V gene, CDR1 is SEHNR and CDR2 is FQNEAQ (reference sequence). The ends were cut back, 0 bases at V and 4 bases at J, with 10 bases in the middle. Source: cultured PBMCs, taken from culture after CMV antigen stimulation. The clonotype was recovered from a human donor in good health (CMV status not recorded). Some clones in this sample may be carry-over from other donors' samples. V and J are TRBV7-9 and TRBJ2-7; D remains ambiguous. CDR3 protein: CASSLATVPYEQYV. The CDR3 DNA follows: TGTGCCAGCAGCTTAGCTACAGTTCCTTACGAGCAGTACGTC.